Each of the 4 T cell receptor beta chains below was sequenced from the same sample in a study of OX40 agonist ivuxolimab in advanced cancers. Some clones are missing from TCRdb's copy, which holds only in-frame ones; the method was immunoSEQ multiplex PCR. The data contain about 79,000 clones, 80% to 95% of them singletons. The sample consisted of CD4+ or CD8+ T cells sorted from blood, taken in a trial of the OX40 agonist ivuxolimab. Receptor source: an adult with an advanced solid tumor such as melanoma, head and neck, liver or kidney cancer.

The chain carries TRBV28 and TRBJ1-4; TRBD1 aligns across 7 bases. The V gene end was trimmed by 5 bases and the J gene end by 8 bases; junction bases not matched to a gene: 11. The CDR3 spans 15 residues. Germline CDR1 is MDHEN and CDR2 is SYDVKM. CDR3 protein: CASSPQDRRKEKLFF. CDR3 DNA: TGTGCCAGCAGTCCACAGGACAGGAGGAAGGAAAAACTGTTTTTT. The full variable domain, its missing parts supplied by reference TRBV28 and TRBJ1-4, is DVKVTQSSRYLVKRTGEKVFLECVQDMDHENMFWYRQDPGLGLRLIYFSYDVKMKEKGDIPEGYSVSREKKERFSLILESASTNQTSMYLCASSPQDRRKEKLFFGSGTQLSVL.

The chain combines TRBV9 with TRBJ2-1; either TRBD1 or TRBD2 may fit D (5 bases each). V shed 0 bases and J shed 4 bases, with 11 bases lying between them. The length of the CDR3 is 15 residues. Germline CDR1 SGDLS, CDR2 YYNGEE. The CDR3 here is CASSVGGTQYNEQFF. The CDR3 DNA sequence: TGTGCCAGCAGCGTAGGAGGGACCCAGTACAATGAGCAGTTCTTC.

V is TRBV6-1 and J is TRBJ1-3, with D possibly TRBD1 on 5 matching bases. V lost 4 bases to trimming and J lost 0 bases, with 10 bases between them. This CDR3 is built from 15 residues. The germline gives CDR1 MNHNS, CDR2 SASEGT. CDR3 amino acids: CASSAQTVSGNTIYF. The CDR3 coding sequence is TGTGCCAGCAGTGCACAGACAGTCTCTGGAAACACCATATATTTT.

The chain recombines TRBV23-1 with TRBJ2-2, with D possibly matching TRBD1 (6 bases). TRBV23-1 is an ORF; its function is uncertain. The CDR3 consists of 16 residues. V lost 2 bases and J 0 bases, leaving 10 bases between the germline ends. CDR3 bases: TGCGCCAGCAGTCAAATTAGGACAGCGAACACCGGGGAGCTGTTTTTT. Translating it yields CASSQIRTANTGELFF.